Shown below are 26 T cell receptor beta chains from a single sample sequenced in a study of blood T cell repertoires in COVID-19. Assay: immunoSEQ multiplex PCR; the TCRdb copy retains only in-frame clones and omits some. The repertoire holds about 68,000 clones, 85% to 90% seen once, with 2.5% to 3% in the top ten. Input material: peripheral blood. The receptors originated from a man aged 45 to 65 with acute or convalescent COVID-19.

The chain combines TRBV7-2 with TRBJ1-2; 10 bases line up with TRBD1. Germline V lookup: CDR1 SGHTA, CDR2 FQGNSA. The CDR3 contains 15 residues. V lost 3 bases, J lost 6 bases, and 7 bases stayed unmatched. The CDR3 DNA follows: TGTGCCAGCAGCTTCTTCACCGGGACAGGGGATGGCTACACCTTC. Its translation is CASSFFTGTGDGYTF.

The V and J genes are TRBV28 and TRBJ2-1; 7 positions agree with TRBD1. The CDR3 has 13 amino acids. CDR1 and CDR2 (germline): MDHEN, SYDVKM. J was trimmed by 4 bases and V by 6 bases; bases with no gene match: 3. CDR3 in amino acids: CASSRTGYNEQFF. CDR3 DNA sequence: TGTGCCAGCAGCCGGACAGGATACAATGAGCAGTTCTTC.

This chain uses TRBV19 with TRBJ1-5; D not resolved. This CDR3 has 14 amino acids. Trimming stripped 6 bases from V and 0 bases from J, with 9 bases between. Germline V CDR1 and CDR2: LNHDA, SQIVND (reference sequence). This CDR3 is CASRGRDSNQPQHF. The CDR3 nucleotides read TGTGCCAGTAGAGGGAGGGATAGCAATCAGCCCCAGCATTTT.

The CDR3 loop is CASSPGQGTEAFF. In nucleotides, the CDR3 is TGTGCCAGCTCACCGGGACAGGGGACTGAAGCTTTCTTT. V usage is TRBV18 and J usage is TRBJ1-1; 10 bases match TRBD1. The CDR3 is 13 amino acids. In germline, CDR1 is KGHSH, CDR2 LQKENI. With V trimmed by 3 bases and J by 5 bases, 0 bases remained unmatched.

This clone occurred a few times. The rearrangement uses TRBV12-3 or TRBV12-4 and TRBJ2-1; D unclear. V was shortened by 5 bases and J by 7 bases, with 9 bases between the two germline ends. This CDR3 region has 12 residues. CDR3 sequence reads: CASSPLGNEQFF. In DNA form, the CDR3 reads TGTGCCAGCAGTCCGCTAGGTAATGAGCAGTTCTTC.

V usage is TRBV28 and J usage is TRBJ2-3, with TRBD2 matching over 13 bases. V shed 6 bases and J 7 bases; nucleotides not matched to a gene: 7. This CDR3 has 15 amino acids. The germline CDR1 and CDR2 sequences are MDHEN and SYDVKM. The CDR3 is CASRGLAGDIYTQYF. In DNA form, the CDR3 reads TGTGCCAGCAGAGGACTAGCGGGAGATATTTATACGCAGTATTTT.

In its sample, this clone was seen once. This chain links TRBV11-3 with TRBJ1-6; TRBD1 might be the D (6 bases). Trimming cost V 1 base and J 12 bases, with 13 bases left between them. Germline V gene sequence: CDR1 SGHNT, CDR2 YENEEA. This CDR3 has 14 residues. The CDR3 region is CASSLVGGARPLHF. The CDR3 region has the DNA TGTGCCAGCAGCTTAGTCGGGGGGGCAAGACCCCTCCACTTT.

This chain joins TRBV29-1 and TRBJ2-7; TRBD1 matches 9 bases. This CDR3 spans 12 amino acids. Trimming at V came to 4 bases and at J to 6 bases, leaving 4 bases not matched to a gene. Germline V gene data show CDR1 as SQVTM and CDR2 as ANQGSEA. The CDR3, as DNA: TGCAGCGTTGCTCGGGACAGGGCCGAGCAGTACTTC. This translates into CSVARDRAEQYF.

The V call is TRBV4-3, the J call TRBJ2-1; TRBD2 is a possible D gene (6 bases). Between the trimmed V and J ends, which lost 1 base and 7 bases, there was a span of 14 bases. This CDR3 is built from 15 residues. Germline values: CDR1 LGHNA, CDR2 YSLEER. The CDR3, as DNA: TGCGCCAGCAGCCAAGGGACTACCCTTGGTAATGAGCAGTTCTTC. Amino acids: CASSQGTTLGNEQFF.

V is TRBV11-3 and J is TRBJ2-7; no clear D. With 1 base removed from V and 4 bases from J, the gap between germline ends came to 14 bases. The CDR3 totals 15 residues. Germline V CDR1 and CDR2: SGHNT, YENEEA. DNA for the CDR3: TGTGCCAGCAGCTTAGTTCTCGACGCGGAATACGAGCAGTACGTC. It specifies CASSLVLDAEYEQYV.

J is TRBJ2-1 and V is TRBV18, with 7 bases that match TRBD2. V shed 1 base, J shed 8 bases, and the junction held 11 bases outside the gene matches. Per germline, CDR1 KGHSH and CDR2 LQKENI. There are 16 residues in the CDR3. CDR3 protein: CASSPLSGGSWYEQFF. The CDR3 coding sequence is TGTGCCAGCTCACCACTCTCTGGCGGGAGCTGGTATGAGCAGTTCTTC.

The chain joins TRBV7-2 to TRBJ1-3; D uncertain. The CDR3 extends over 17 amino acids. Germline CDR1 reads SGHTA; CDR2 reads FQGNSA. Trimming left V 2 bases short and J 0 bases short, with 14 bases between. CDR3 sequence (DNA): TGTGCCAGCAGCTTAAATTCACCGGGGTACTCTGGAAACACCATATATTTT. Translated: CASSLNSPGYSGNTIYF.

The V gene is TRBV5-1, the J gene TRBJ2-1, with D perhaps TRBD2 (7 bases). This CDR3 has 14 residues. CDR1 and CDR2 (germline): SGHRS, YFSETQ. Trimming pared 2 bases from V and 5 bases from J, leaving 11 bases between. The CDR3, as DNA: TGCGCCAGCAGCTTTCGGGGGGCGGACAATGAGCAGTTCTTC. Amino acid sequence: CASSFRGADNEQFF.

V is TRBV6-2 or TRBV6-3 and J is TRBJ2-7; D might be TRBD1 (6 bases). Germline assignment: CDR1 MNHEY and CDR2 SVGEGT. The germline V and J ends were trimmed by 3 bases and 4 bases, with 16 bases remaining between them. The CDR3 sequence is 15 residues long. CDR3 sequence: CASSYYGGRGYEQYF. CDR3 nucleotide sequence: TGTGCCAGCAGTTATTATGGTGGCAGGGGTTACGAGCAGTACTTC.

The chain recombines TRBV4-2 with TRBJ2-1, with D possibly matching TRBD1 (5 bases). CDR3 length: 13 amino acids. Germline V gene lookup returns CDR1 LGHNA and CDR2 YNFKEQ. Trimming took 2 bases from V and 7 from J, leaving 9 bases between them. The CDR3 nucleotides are TGTGCCAGCAGCCAACAAGGGGAAAATGAGCAGTTCTTC. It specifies CASSQQGENEQFF.

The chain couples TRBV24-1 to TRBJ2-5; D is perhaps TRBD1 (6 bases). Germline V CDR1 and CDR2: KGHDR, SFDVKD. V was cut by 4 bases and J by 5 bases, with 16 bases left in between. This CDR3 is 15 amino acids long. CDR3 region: CATSDTGQSGETQYF. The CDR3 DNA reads TGTGCCACCAGTGACACTGGACAGTCGGGGGAGACCCAGTACTTC.

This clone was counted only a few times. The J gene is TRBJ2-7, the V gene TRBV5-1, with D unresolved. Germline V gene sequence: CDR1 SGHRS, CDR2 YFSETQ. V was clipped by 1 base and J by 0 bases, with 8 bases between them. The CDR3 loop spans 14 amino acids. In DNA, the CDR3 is TGCGCCAGCAGCTTGACTTGGAGCTCCTACGAGCAGTACTTC. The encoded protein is CASSLTWSSYEQYF.

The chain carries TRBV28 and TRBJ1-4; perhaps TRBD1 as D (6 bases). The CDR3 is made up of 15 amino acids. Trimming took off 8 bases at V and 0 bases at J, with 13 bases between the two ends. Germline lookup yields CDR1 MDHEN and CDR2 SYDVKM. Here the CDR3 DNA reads TGTGCCAGCCTCCGAGGGGGGGCAACTAATGAAAAACTGTTTTTT. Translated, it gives CASLRGGATNEKLFF.

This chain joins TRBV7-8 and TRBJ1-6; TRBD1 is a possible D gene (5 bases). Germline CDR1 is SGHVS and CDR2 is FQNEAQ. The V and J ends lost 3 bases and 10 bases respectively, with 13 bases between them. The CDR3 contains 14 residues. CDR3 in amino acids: CASSFETVGSPLHF. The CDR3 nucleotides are TGTGCCAGCAGCTTCGAGACAGTTGGCTCACCCCTCCACTTT.

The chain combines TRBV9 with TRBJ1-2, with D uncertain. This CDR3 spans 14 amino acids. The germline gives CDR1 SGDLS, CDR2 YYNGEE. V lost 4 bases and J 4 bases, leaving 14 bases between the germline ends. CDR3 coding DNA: TGTGCCAGCAGCACAAGAAGTGGCAGCTATGGCTACACCTTC. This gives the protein CASSTRSGSYGYTF.

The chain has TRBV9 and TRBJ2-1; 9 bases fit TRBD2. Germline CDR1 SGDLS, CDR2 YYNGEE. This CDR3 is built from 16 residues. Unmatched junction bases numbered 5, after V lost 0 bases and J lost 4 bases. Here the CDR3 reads CASSVAGGRGYNEQFF. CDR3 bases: TGTGCCAGCAGCGTAGCGGGCGGGAGGGGATACAATGAGCAGTTCTTC.

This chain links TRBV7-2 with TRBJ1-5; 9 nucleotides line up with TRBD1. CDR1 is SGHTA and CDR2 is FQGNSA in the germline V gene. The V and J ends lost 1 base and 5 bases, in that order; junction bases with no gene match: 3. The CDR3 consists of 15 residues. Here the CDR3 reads CASSLVGQGYQPQHF. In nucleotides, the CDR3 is TGTGCCAGCAGCTTAGTGGGACAGGGATATCAGCCCCAGCATTTT.

The CDR3 sequence is CASSPNRGSGNTIYF. In nucleotides, the CDR3 is TGTGCCAGCAGCCCCAACAGGGGTTCTGGAAACACCATATATTTT. The rearrangement links TRBV11-2 to TRBJ1-3; 7 nucleotides align to TRBD1. Germline V gene sequence: CDR1 SGHAT, CDR2 FQNNGV. The CDR3 is 15 amino acids. The V gene end was trimmed by 5 bases and the J gene end by 1 base; junction bases not matched to a gene: 5.

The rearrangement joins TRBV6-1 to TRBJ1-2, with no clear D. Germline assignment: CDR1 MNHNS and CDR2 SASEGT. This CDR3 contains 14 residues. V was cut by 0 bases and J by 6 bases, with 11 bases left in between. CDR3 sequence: CASSEAGTAHGYTF. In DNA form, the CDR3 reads TGTGCCAGCAGTGAAGCGGGTACAGCCCATGGCTACACCTTC.

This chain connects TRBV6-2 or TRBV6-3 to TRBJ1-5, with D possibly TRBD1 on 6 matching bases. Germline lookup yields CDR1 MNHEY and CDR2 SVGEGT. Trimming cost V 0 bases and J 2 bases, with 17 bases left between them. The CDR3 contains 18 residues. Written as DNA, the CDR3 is TGTGCCAGCAGTTACTCATTCGGGACAAAAAGTGGCAATCAGCCCCAGCATTTT. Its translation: CASSYSFGTKSGNQPQHF.

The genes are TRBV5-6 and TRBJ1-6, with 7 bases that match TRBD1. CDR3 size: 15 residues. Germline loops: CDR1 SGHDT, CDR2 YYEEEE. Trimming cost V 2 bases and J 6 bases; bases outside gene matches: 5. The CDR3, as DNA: TGTGCCAGCAGCTTTGAGACAGGGAGTAATTCACCCCTCCACTTT. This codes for CASSFETGSNSPLHF.